Each of the 15 T cell receptor beta chains below was sequenced from the same sample in a study of OX40 agonist ivuxolimab in advanced cancers. Library creation used the immunoSEQ multiplex PCR assay. As stored in TCRdb, this immuneACCESS dataset retains in-frame rearrangements with V and J assigned. A fraction of the clones does not appear; measured against another copy, unresolved V genes explain less than half of the discrepancy, and the remainder lacks a known reason. This sample holds about 99,000 clones; roughly 90% were observed only once. Roughly 0.31% of the sample comes from the top ten. The specimen comprised CD4+ or CD8+ T cells sorted from blood, sampled in a trial of the OX40 agonist ivuxolimab. These receptors originate from an adult with an advanced solid tumor such as melanoma, head and neck, liver or kidney cancer.

The rearrangement links TRBV5-6 to TRBJ2-7; D might be TRBD1 (5 bases). The germline V gene encodes CDR1 SGHDT and CDR2 YYEEEE. The CDR3 covers 17 residues. Between the trimmed V and J ends, which lost 1 base and 6 bases, there was a span of 23 bases. CDR3 region: CASSLPQTGGRAVEQYF. The CDR3 nucleotides read TGTGCCAGCAGCTTGCCTCAAACAGGTGGCAGGGCCGTCGAGCAGTACTTC.

The chain recombines TRBV7-9 with TRBJ2-7; D not resolved. The CDR3 consists of 14 residues. From germline, CDR1 is SEHNR and CDR2 FQNEAQ (reference sequence). V was trimmed by 3 bases and J by 3 bases, leaving 12 bases between them. CDR3 residues: CASSLSVENYEQYF. The DNA for the CDR3 is TGTGCCAGCAGCTTGTCAGTGGAGAACTACGAGCAGTACTTC.

This chain joins TRBV4-2 and TRBJ2-7; TRBD1 matches at 9 bases. The CDR3 runs to 20 residues. Trimming cost V 3 bases and J 7 bases; bases outside gene matches: 25. CDR1 is LGHNA, CDR2 YNFKEQ, per germline. The CDR3, as DNA: TGTGCCAGCAGCCAGGATTATACTGCTCCCACCGGGACAGGGTTTGGAGAGCAGTACTTC. This translates into CASSQDYTAPTGTGFGEQYF.

The chain couples TRBV14 to TRBJ2-7; D gene ambiguous. Germline V gene data show CDR1 as SGHDN and CDR2 as FVKESK. The ends were cut back, 3 bases at V and 1 base at J, with 4 bases in the middle. CDR3 length equals 12 residues. The CDR3, as DNA: TGTGCCAGCAGCCAGTTATCCTACGAGCAGTACTTC. This sequence encodes CASSQLSYEQYF.

The chain carries TRBV5-6 and TRBJ2-2, with D tentatively TRBD1 (5 bases). This CDR3 region has 14 residues. The germline V gene has CDR1 SGHDT and CDR2 YYEEEE. With 3 bases removed from V and 5 bases from J, the gap between germline ends came to 11 bases. CDR3 in amino acids: CASSWGLNTGELFF. In nucleotides, the CDR3 is TGTGCCAGCAGCTGGGGCCTGAATACCGGGGAGCTGTTTTTT. Looking up the rest from reference TRBV5-6 and TRBJ2-2 gives the full variable domain: DAGVTQSPTHLIKTRGQQVTLRCSPKSGHDTVSWYQQALGQGPQFIFQYYEEEERQRGNFPDRFSGHQFPNYSSELNVNALLLGDSALYLCASSWGLNTGELFFGEGSRLTVL.

The V and J genes are TRBV6-6 and TRBJ2-6; no firm D call. This CDR3 comprises 14 residues. CDR1 is MNHNY, CDR2 SVGAGI, per germline (reference sequence). Trimming stripped 4 bases from V and 1 base from J, with 5 bases between. The CDR3 nucleotides are TGTGCCAGCAGTTTTGGGTCTGGGGCCAACGTCCTGACTTTC. This gives the protein CASSFGSGANVLTF.

V usage is TRBV5-4 and J usage is TRBJ1-2; no definite D call. This CDR3 has 14 residues. Germline V CDR1 and CDR2: SGHNT, YYREEE (reference sequence). Trimming took 0 bases from V and 4 from J, leaving 10 bases between them. CDR3 loop: CASSLDNGPYGYTF. In DNA form, the CDR3 reads TGTGCCAGCAGCTTGGACAACGGGCCCTATGGCTACACCTTC.

The chain has TRBV7-2 and TRBJ2-4; tentatively, D is TRBD1 (5 bases). Trimming removed 1 base from V and 6 bases from J, with 13 bases in between. Germline values: CDR1 SGHTA, CDR2 FQGNSA. CDR3 size: 15 residues. The CDR3 DNA is TGTGCCAGCAGCTTAGTAAAAGGGCAGGGAAACATTCAGTACTTC. It specifies CASSLVKGQGNIQYF.

The chain recombines TRBV28 with TRBJ2-1, with TRBD2 matching over 14 bases. Losses at the gene ends were 5 bases for V and 6 bases for J; bases not matched to a gene: 3. CDR1 MDHEN and CDR2 SYDVKM come from the germline V gene. The CDR3 runs to 15 residues. CDR3 loop: CASSAGLAGANEQFF. The DNA for the CDR3 is TGTGCCAGCAGTGCGGGACTAGCGGGAGCCAATGAGCAGTTCTTC.

This CDR3 reads CASSVGAGGPTSGSFQYF. The DNA of the CDR3 is TGTGCCAGCAGCGTAGGAGCAGGGGGCCCGACTAGCGGGAGTTTCCAGTACTTC. The V call is TRBV9, the J call TRBJ2-5; 12 positions agree with TRBD2. The J segment lost 10 bases and the V segment lost 0 bases, leaving 16 bases of the junction unmatched. Per germline, CDR1 SGDLS and CDR2 YYNGEE. CDR3 length: 18 amino acids. Using reference TRBV9 and TRBJ2-5 for the parts outside the CDR3, the full variable domain is DSGVTQTPKHLITATGQRVTLRCSPRSGDLSVYWYQQSLDQGLQFLIQYYNGEERAKGNILERFSAQQFPDLHSELNLSSLELGDSALYFCASSVGAGGPTSGSFQYFGPGTRLLVL.

The chain is built from TRBV4-2 and TRBJ2-7, with 9 bases aligning to TRBD2. The junction had 5 bases not matched to a gene; V was cut back by 2 bases and J by 0 bases. Per germline, CDR1 LGHNA and CDR2 YNFKEQ. The CDR3 runs to 16 residues. The CDR3 DNA reads as TGTGCCAGCAGCCAAAATAGCGGGAGCTCCTCCTACGAGCAGTACTTC. Translation gives CASSQNSGSSSYEQYF.

V is TRBV5-1 and J is TRBJ2-5, with TRBD1 identical over 7 bases. CDR1 and CDR2 from the germline V gene are SGHRS and YFSETQ. V lost 0 bases and J lost 5; bases outside the gene matches: 7. The CDR3 is 15 residues long. CDR3 loop: CASSLVQGYLETQYF. CDR3 sequence (DNA): TGCGCCAGCAGCTTGGTACAGGGGTATTTGGAGACCCAGTACTTC.

In its sample, this clone was seen once. The gene calls are TRBV2 and TRBJ2-2; no reliable D call. The CDR3 is 15 amino acids. Trimming took 2 bases from V and 4 from J, leaving 11 bases between them. Germline CDR1 is SNHLY and CDR2 is FYNNEI. CDR3: CASSEWDGRTGELFF. The CDR3 bases are TGTGCCAGCAGTGAATGGGATGGACGCACCGGGGAGCTGTTTTTT.

The rearrangement uses TRBV15 and TRBJ2-7; a possible D gene is TRBD2 (5 bases). The ends were cut back, 0 bases at V and 3 bases at J, with 12 bases in the middle. Germline V CDR1 and CDR2: LNHNV, YYDKDF (reference sequence). The CDR3 contains 15 residues. The CDR3 loop reads CATSREYGKNYEQYF. CDR3 DNA sequence: TGTGCCACCAGCAGAGAGTACGGGAAGAACTACGAGCAGTACTTC.

The CDR3 nucleotides are TGTGCCAGCAGTCCAGGGTTGAACACTGAAGCTTTCTTT. Amino acids: CASSPGLNTEAFF. The rearrangement uses TRBV28 and TRBJ1-1, with a possible D match to TRBD1 (5 bases). CDR1 is MDHEN, CDR2 SYDVKM, per germline. The CDR3 has 13 amino acids. With 5 bases removed from V and 0 bases from J, the gap between germline ends came to 7 bases. The full variable domain, with the rest looked up from reference TRBV28 and TRBJ1-1, is DVKVTQSSRYLVKRTGEKVFLECVQDMDHENMFWYRQDPGLGLRLIYFSYDVKMKEKGDIPEGYSVSREKKERFSLILESASTNQTSMYLCASSPGLNTEAFFGQGTRLTVV.